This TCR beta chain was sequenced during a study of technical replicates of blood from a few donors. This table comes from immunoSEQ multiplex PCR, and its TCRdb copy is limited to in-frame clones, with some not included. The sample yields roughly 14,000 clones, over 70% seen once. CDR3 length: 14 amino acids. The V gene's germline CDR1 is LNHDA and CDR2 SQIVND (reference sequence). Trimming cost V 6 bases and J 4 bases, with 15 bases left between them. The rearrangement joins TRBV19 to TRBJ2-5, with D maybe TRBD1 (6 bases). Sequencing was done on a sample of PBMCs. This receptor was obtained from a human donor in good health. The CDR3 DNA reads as TGTGCCAGTAGCCAGCAGGGGACACGAGAGACCCAGTACTTC. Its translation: CASSQQGTRETQYF.